This TCR beta chain was found in a study of T cells in Graves' hyperthyroidism and ophthalmopathy. For the study at large: The blood sample was taken at first diagnosis, before treatment began.

Overall study findings and caveats: Blood samples included most of the expanded thyroid clonotypes exceeding 0.001.

This clonotype was picked up a small number of times. The antigen is not known. V was cut by 0 bases and J by 7 bases, with 12 bases left in between. CDR3 length: 14 residues. The germline V gene has CDR1 LGHDT and CDR2 YNNKEL (reference sequence). Disease lasting under 3 months, a NOSPECS grade of at least 4, and a Clinical Activity Score of at least 3 were features of the ophthalmopathy patients. RNA transcripts provided the source from which TCR beta CDR3 regions were amplified. First-round RT-PCR with HTBI primers amplified the TCR CDR3 region. TCRdb re-derived calls from the multiplex PCR reads in MiXCR, one entry per CDR3 protein. This sample has 200,000 to 300,000 distinct CDR3 sequences, with more than 20% found just once.

The TCR was taken from a woman aged 40 to 49 with Graves' ophthalmopathy. The sample comprised blood. The rearrangement links TRBV3-1 to TRBJ1-2; a possible D gene is TRBD1 (5 bases). CDR3 bases: TGTGCCAGCAGCCAAGATGCACAGGCGTCTGGCTACACCTTC. Its protein is CASSQDAQASGYTF.